The 30 T cell receptor beta chains listed next were all sequenced from one sample in a study of post-analysis software for immune sequencing data. The library was made from cDNA and included unique molecular identifiers. MiXCR, applied by TCRdb to the PCR reads, yields one record per CDR3 protein. The data hold 160,000 or so distinct CDR3 sequences, with about 37% observed a single time. This specimen was blood, taken after autologous hematopoietic stem cell transplantation. Source of these receptors: a girl under 18 with multiple sclerosis.

The rearrangement joins TRBV5-1 to TRBJ2-1, with TRBD2 identical over 16 bases. The germline gives CDR1 SGHRS, CDR2 YFSETQ. V lost 2 bases and J lost 4; bases outside the gene matches: 6. CDR3 length equals 18 residues. CDR3 residues: CASSLAGLAGGPYNEQFF. DNA for the CDR3: TGCGCCAGCAGCTTAGCGGGACTAGCGGGAGGGCCATACAATGAGCAGTTCTTC.

In its sample, this clonotype was seen many times. A much larger clone lies a single base off, so this may be a read error. The J gene is TRBJ2-7, the V gene TRBV12-3 or TRBV12-4, with 10 bases lining up with TRBD2. The CDR3 sequence is 18 residues long. With V trimmed by 1 base and J by 5 bases, 14 bases remained unmatched. The CDR3 loop is CASSLVSRLAGARNEQYF. The CDR3 DNA is TGTGCCAGCAGTTTAGTCTCCCGACTAGCGGGTGCCCGTAACGAGCAGTACTTC.

This rearrangement joins TRBV7-9 to TRBJ2-4; the D gene is possibly TRBD2 (5 bases). Between the trimmed V and J ends, which lost 4 bases and 2 bases, there was a span of 15 bases. The CDR3 spans 16 residues. From germline, CDR1 is SEHNR and CDR2 FQNEAQ (reference sequence). CDR3 sequence reads: CASSSTRVESKNIQYF. As DNA, the CDR3 is TGTGCCAGCAGCTCCACTAGGGTCGAGTCCAAAAACATTCAGTACTTC.

CDR3 amino acids: CASSLRSWRDYQETQYF. CDR3 DNA sequence: TGTGCCAGCAGCTTGCGTTCGTGGCGGGACTACCAAGAGACCCAGTACTTC. The chain links TRBV5-6 to TRBJ2-5, with D perhaps matching TRBD2 (6 bases). The V gene lost 1 base and the J gene lost 0 bases, with 16 bases spanning the gap. This CDR3 contains 17 residues. CDR1 is SGHDT and CDR2 is YYEEEE in the germline V gene.

This clonotype was counted a few times. The rearrangement uses TRBV5-1 and TRBJ2-1; D is unresolved. CDR1 SGHRS and CDR2 YFSETQ come from the germline V gene. This CDR3 has 15 residues. The V and J ends lost 0 bases and 1 base respectively, with 8 bases between them. The CDR3 bases are TGCGCCAGCAGCTTGGATCTCGATTCCTACAATGAGCAGTTCTTC. Its translation: CASSLDLDSYNEQFF.

This clonotype was picked up a small number of times. V gene TRBV3-1 combines with J gene TRBJ1-1; the D gene is possibly TRBD1 (6 bases). CDR3 length equals 14 residues. The germline V and J ends were trimmed by 0 bases and 4 bases, with 9 bases remaining between them. Germline assignment: CDR1 LGHDT and CDR2 YNNKEL (reference sequence). The CDR3: CASSQDRGGTEAFF. The CDR3 DNA is TGTGCCAGCAGCCAAGATCGAGGGGGCACTGAAGCTTTCTTT.

The chain recombines TRBV5-1 with TRBJ1-2; a possible D gene is TRBD1 (5 bases). Germline V gives CDR1 SGHRS, CDR2 YFSETQ. CDR3 size: 13 residues. With 3 bases removed from V and 4 bases from J, the gap between germline ends came to 10 bases. In DNA form, the CDR3 reads TGCGCCAGCAGCTCCAGGGAGAGCTATGGCTACACCTTC. Encoded protein: CASSSRESYGYTF.

This clonotype was recorded a few times. This chain joins TRBV20-1 and TRBJ2-1, with TRBD2 matching over 8 bases. The germline CDR1 and CDR2 sequences are DFQATT and SNEGSKA (reference sequence). The CDR3 has 13 amino acids. V shed 2 bases, J shed 6 bases, and the junction held 3 bases outside the gene matches. CDR3 nucleotide sequence: TGCAGTGCTAGACCGACTAGCGTCAATGAGCAGTTCTTC. Translating gives CSARPTSVNEQFF.

The chain uses TRBV27 and TRBJ2-7; the D gene could be TRBD1 or TRBD2 (6 bases each). The end of the DNA is better explained by TRBJ2-5, so the J call may be wrong. Germline-derived CDR1 and CDR2 are MNHEY and SMNVEV (reference sequence). The CDR3 is 15 residues long. The CDR3 protein is CASSRSPRGVETQYF. CDR3 DNA: TGTGCCAGCAGCCGCTCGCCTAGGGGGGTAGAGACCCAGTACTTC.

As regards this clonotype: Given a much more abundant clone one base away, this may be a read error. The final CDR3 position lacks the conserved phenylalanine or tryptophan, pointing to a likely read error. The chain is built from TRBV20-1 and TRBJ2-1, with TRBD1 as a possible D gene (6 bases). The CDR3 has 15 amino acids. Deletions cut 7 bases from V and 7 bases from J, with 23 bases between. The germline gives CDR1 DFQATT, CDR2 SNEGSKA (reference sequence). The CDR3 spells CSVQRGTRTLNEQFC. CDR3 in DNA: TGCAGTGTACAAAGGGGGACCCGCACTTTGAATGAGCAGTTCTGC.

This chain joins TRBV7-8 and TRBJ2-7; D is perhaps TRBD2 (5 bases). Trimming pared 5 bases from V and 5 bases from J, leaving 13 bases between. The germline CDR1 and CDR2 sequences are SGHVS and FQNEAQ. The length of the CDR3 is 13 residues. CDR3 bases: TGTGCCAGCAGCCCTCTGCGGGTGCACGAGCAGTACTTC. This encodes CASSPLRVHEQYF.

The V and J genes are TRBV7-6 and TRBJ2-1, with 15 nucleotides matching TRBD2. There are 18 residues in the CDR3. Germline assignment: CDR1 SGHVS and CDR2 FNYEAQ. V lost 5 bases to trimming and J lost 9 bases; unmatched junction nucleotides: 14. As DNA, the CDR3 is TGTGCCAGCAGCCCGCGGACTAGCGGGAGGGCTGGTTATGGTGAGCAGTTCTTC. It specifies CASSPRTSGRAGYGEQFF.

The V and J genes are TRBV7-2 and TRBJ2-7; D gene uncertain. V was pared by 1 base and J by 4 bases, with 11 bases between. CDR1 is SGHTA, CDR2 FQGNSA, per germline. The CDR3 has 14 amino acids. Here the CDR3 DNA reads TGTGCCAGCAGCTTAGACTGGGCACGGTACGAGCAGTACTTC. It specifies CASSLDWARYEQYF.

V gene TRBV28 combines with J gene TRBJ1-5; D possibly corresponds to TRBD1 (6 bases). The germline V gene encodes CDR1 MDHEN and CDR2 SYDVKM. V was trimmed by 6 bases and J by 4 bases, leaving 13 bases between them. This CDR3 contains 14 residues. The CDR3 DNA sequence: TGTGCCAGCAGATCCCCGGGACAAAATCAGCCCCAGCATTTT. It translates to CASRSPGQNQPQHF. The full variable domain, in which reference TRBV28 and TRBJ1-5 provide the parts outside the CDR3, is DVKVTQSSRYLVKRTGEKVFLECVQDMDHENMFWYRQDPGLGLRLIYFSYDVKMKEKGDIPEGYSVSREKKERFSLILESASTNQTSMYLCASRSPGQNQPQHFGDGTRLSIL.

Remarks on this clonotype: Because the CDR3 is missing its conserved closing phenylalanine or tryptophan, this is likely a read error. This chain joins TRBV29-1 and TRBJ1-1; D might be TRBD1 (5 bases). The CDR3 has 12 amino acids. Germline values: CDR1 SQVTM, CDR2 ANQGSEA. With 6 bases removed from V and 0 bases from J, the gap between germline ends came to 8 bases. The CDR3 protein is CSVDSMNTEAFC. The CDR3 region has the DNA TGCAGCGTCGACAGCATGAACACTGAAGCTTTCTGT.

This chain links TRBV20-1 with TRBJ2-5, with D possibly TRBD1 on 6 matching bases. The assigned J gene may be wrong: the sequence end matches TRBJ2-7 better. Germline lookup yields CDR1 DFQATT and CDR2 SNEGSKA (reference sequence). This CDR3 has 12 amino acids. CDR3 DNA sequence: TGCAGTGCCGAGACAGGAATCTACGAGCAGTACTTC. Its translation is CSAETGIYEQYF.

The J gene is TRBJ2-1, the V gene TRBV21-1; the table gives TRBD2 as D, unverified against the DNA. TRBV21-1 counts as a pseudogene. This CDR3 contains 18 residues. The CDR3 DNA follows: TGTGCCAGCAGCAGGGCCCCAGCGGGAGGGTATAGTGACAATGAGCAGTTCTTC. Translating it yields CASSRAPAGGYSDNEQFF.

V and J are TRBV24-1 and TRBJ1-1; 9 bases are a match to TRBD1. This CDR3 spans 13 amino acids. J gave up 4 bases and V 7 bases, and 3 bases lay outside the gene matches. CDR1 is KGHDR and CDR2 is SFDVKD in the germline V gene. The CDR3, as DNA: TGTGCCACCAGACGACAGGGGGGCACTGAAGCTTTCTTT. This gives the protein CATRRQGGTEAFF.

The V and J genes are TRBV20-1 and TRBJ2-3, with D perhaps given as TRBD1 or TRBD2 (6 bases each). The CDR3 has 14 residues. V was pared by 5 bases and J by 4 bases, with 16 bases between. CDR1 is DFQATT and CDR2 is SNEGSKA in the germline V gene (reference sequence). CDR3 protein: CSAGPGGLADTQYF. The CDR3 DNA follows: TGCAGTGCTGGACCCGGGGGCTTGGCAGATACGCAGTATTTT.

The V call is TRBV20-1, the J call TRBJ2-1, with 11 bases fitting TRBD2. Germline V gene data show CDR1 as DFQATT and CDR2 as SNEGSKA (reference sequence). Trimming cost V 0 bases and J 7 bases; bases outside gene matches: 5. The CDR3 is 15 amino acids. The CDR3 region is CSARDRLAGLNEQFF. CDR3 DNA sequence: TGCAGTGCTAGAGATAGACTAGCGGGGCTGAATGAGCAGTTCTTC.

The rearrangement joins TRBV28 to TRBJ1-4; tentative D call: TRBD1 (6 bases). This CDR3 is built from 17 residues. The V and J ends lost 2 bases and 4 bases respectively, with 17 bases between them. Germline lookup yields CDR1 MDHEN and CDR2 SYDVKM. As DNA, the CDR3 is TGTGCCAGCAGTTTAGAACAGGGAGTGGGGCTTAATGAAAAACTGTTTTTT. Its translation: CASSLEQGVGLNEKLFF.

This clonotype was seen only a few times. The genes are TRBV20-1 and TRBJ2-7, with a weak D call TRBD2 (5 bases). This CDR3 spans 16 amino acids. The V end was cut by 2 bases, the J end by 5 bases, with 22 bases between. Germline CDR1 and CDR2: DFQATT and SNEGSKA (reference sequence). CDR3 loop: CSARPSYALATHEQYF. The CDR3 nucleotides are TGCAGTGCTAGACCCTCATACGCTCTAGCAACCCACGAGCAGTACTTC.

This clonotype was seen only a few times. This chain links TRBV6-5 with TRBJ2-3, with D unclear. Trimming cost V 0 bases and J 0 bases, with 10 bases left between them. The CDR3 covers 16 residues. Germline V gene sequence: CDR1 MNHEY, CDR2 SVGAGI. CDR3 sequence: CASSYSGRLSTDTQYF. DNA for the CDR3: TGTGCCAGCAGTTACTCTGGCAGACTCAGCACAGATACGCAGTATTTT.

The chain joins TRBV5-1 to TRBJ2-5; D not resolved. The CDR3 has 13 residues. V was shortened by 5 bases and J by 0 bases, with 8 bases between the two germline ends. CDR1 is SGHRS, CDR2 YFSETQ, per germline. CDR3 in amino acids: CASRSRDQETQYF. Here the CDR3 DNA reads TGCGCCAGCAGGTCGCGCGACCAAGAGACCCAGTACTTC.

The J gene is TRBJ1-6, the V gene TRBV7-9; TRBD1 is a possible D gene (5 bases). CDR1 and CDR2 from the germline V gene are SEHNR and FQNEAQ (reference sequence). V gave up 1 base and J gave up 9 bases, with 10 bases separating them. This CDR3 spans 14 amino acids. CDR3 amino acids: CASSLVQGVSPLHF. CDR3 bases: TGTGCCAGCAGCTTAGTTCAGGGTGTTTCACCCCTCCACTTT.

V usage is TRBV10-1 and J usage is TRBJ1-1; D might be TRBD1 (5 bases). CDR1 WNHNN and CDR2 SYGVQD come from the germline V gene (reference sequence). V gave up 2 bases and J gave up 5 bases, with 9 bases separating them. This CDR3 contains 13 residues. As DNA, the CDR3 is TGCGCCAGCAGTGAGAGGCCAGGGACTGAAGCTTTCTTT. This sequence encodes CASSERPGTEAFF.

This clonotype was seen many times. This chain joins TRBV12-3 or TRBV12-4 and TRBJ2-7; no firm D call. V was cut by 4 bases and J by 7 bases, with 17 bases left in between. The CDR3 covers 14 residues. The CDR3 DNA sequence: TGTGCCAGCAGTTCCGGCGCAGATGGTTGGGAGCAGTACTTC. Its protein is CASSSGADGWEQYF.

There are a few counts of this clonotype. J is TRBJ2-7 and V is TRBV27, with 8 bases aligning to TRBD1. Trimming took 2 bases from V and 3 from J; bases not matched to a gene: 3. Germline lookup yields CDR1 MNHEY and CDR2 SMNVEV (reference sequence). The CDR3 runs 14 residues. The CDR3 DNA reads TGTGCCAGCAGTTTACTAGACAGGGGCTACGAGCAGTACTTC. It specifies CASSLLDRGYEQYF.

The chain carries TRBV29-1 and TRBJ2-1; D may match TRBD1 or TRBD2 (5 bases each). Germline V CDR1 and CDR2: SQVTM, ANQGSEA. The CDR3 is made up of 12 amino acids. V lost 1 base and J 8 bases, leaving 9 bases between the germline ends. CDR3 residues: CSVEGGYDEQFF. CDR3 DNA sequence: TGCAGCGTTGAAGGGGGGTACGATGAGCAGTTCTTC.

The rearrangement uses TRBV9 and TRBJ2-3; 9 bases line up with TRBD1. Germline CDR1 and CDR2: SGDLS and YYNGEE. Losses at the gene ends were 0 bases for V and 5 bases for J; bases not matched to a gene: 4. CDR3 length: 15 amino acids. CDR3 DNA sequence: TGTGCCAGCAGCGTAGTAGGACAGGGGTTAGATACGCAGTATTTT. Its protein is CASSVVGQGLDTQYF. The whole variable domain, filled in from reference TRBV9 and TRBJ2-3, reads DSGVTQTPKHLITATGQRVTLRCSPRSGDLSVYWYQQSLDQGLQFLIQYYNGEERAKGNILERFSAQQFPDLHSELNLSSLELGDSALYFCASSVVGQGLDTQYFGPGTRLTVL.